Listed here are 27 T cell receptor beta chains from one sample, sequenced in a study of blood T cell repertoires in COVID-19. The repertoire was sequenced with immunoSEQ multiplex PCR; TCRdb's copy has only in-frame clones and lacks some. The data contain fewer than 650,000 clones, 70% to 90% of them singletons. Input material: peripheral blood. These receptors originate from a woman in her forties or fifties with COVID-19, enrolled during active disease.

Only one count was recorded for this clone. The chain is built from TRBV2 and TRBJ2-2; the match to TRBD1 covers 11 bases. The CDR3 is 15 residues long. V shed 3 bases and J 6 bases; nucleotides not matched to a gene: 3. The germline V gene has CDR1 SNHLY and CDR2 FYNNEI. In DNA, the CDR3 is TGTGCCAGCAGTGAGCGGGACAGGGGGTCCGGGGAGCTGTTTTTT. Its protein is CASSERDRGSGELFF.

The chain couples TRBV3-1 (or the pseudogene TRBV3-2) to TRBJ2-3; 7 bases match TRBD1. The CDR3 length is 16 residues. After removal of 6 bases from V and 4 bases from J, the junction contained 13 bases not matched to a gene. The germline gives CDR1 LGHDT, CDR2 YNNKEL (reference sequence). CDR3 DNA: TGTGCCAGCAGAGATAACAGGGGCGTGGGGGCAGATACGCAGTATTTT. The encoded protein is CASRDNRGVGADTQYF.

There are a few counts of this clone. V usage is TRBV11-2 and J usage is TRBJ1-2, with TRBD1 matching 10 bases. This CDR3 has 16 residues. Germline V gene sequence: CDR1 SGHAT, CDR2 FQNNGV. With V trimmed by 5 bases and J by 7 bases, 13 bases remained unmatched. CDR3 sequence: CASSPTGQGKGVGYTF. CDR3 nucleotide sequence: TGTGCCAGCAGCCCTACGGGACAGGGGAAGGGGGTTGGCTACACCTTC. The entire variable domain, with the rest obtained from reference TRBV11-2 and TRBJ1-2, is as follows: EAGVAQSPRYKIIEKRQSVAFWCNPISGHATLYWYQQILGQGPKLLIQFQNNGVVDDSQLPKDRFSAERLKGVDSTLKIQPAKLEDSAVYLCASSPTGQGKGVGYTFGSGTRLTVV.

The chain carries TRBV19 and TRBJ1-1; maybe TRBD1 (5 bases). CDR1 is LNHDA, CDR2 SQIVND, per germline (reference sequence). The CDR3 runs to 13 residues. Deletions cut 8 bases from V and 3 bases from J, with 13 bases between. The CDR3 reads CASLSQGDTEAFF. In DNA, the CDR3 is TGTGCCAGTCTCTCCCAGGGCGACACTGAAGCTTTCTTT. Looking up the rest from reference TRBV19 and TRBJ1-1 gives the full variable domain: DGGITQSPKYLFRKEGQNVTLSCEQNLNHDAMYWYRQDPGQGLRLIYYSQIVNDFQKGDIAEGYSVSREKKESFPLTVTSAQKNPTAFYLCASLSQGDTEAFFGQGTRLTVV.

The rearrangement joins TRBV28 to TRBJ1-2, with 10 positions matching TRBD1. The length of the CDR3 is 16 residues. V lost 3 bases, J lost 5 bases, and 9 bases stayed unmatched. Germline assignment: CDR1 MDHEN and CDR2 SYDVKM. CDR3 bases: TGTGCCAGCAGTTTGCCCCTCGGGACAGGGGAATATGGCTACACCTTC. It encodes CASSLPLGTGEYGYTF.

The chain couples TRBV9 to TRBJ1-4; a possible D gene is TRBD1 (5 bases). The V end lost 4 bases, the J end lost 0 bases, and 13 bases lay between the germline ends. The CDR3 is made up of 16 amino acids. Per the germline V gene, CDR1 is SGDLS and CDR2 is YYNGEE. This CDR3 is CASSRDRVATNEKLFF. As DNA, the CDR3 is TGTGCCAGCAGCAGAGACAGAGTTGCAACTAATGAAAAACTGTTTTTT.

The chain uses TRBV7-9 and TRBJ2-2, with 10 nucleotides matching TRBD1. CDR3 length equals 16 residues. Germline V gene sequence: CDR1 SEHNR, CDR2 FQNEAQ (reference sequence). J lost 4 bases, V lost 5 bases, and 7 bases had no gene match. The CDR3 is CASSPRDRGGTGELFF. The CDR3 nucleotides read TGTGCCAGCAGCCCCCGGGACAGGGGAGGCACCGGGGAGCTGTTTTTT. The variable domain in full, with the rest retrieved from reference TRBV7-9 and TRBJ2-2, is DTGVSQNPRHKITKRGQNVTFRCDPISEHNRLYWYRQTLGQGPEFLTYFQNEAQLEKSRLLSDRFSAERPKGSFSTLEIQRTEQGDSAMYLCASSPRDRGGTGELFFGEGSRLTVL.

A word on this clone: This sample also contains other DNA sequences that code for the same CDR3. This chain links TRBV3-1 (or the pseudogene TRBV3-2) with TRBJ1-2; D is possibly TRBD1 (6 bases). The CDR3 loop spans 12 amino acids. The germline V gene has CDR1 LGHDT and CDR2 YNNKEL (reference sequence). Trimming took 4 bases from V and 8 from J, leaving 11 bases between them. The CDR3 DNA reads TGTGCCAGCAGCCCGACAGGTCACGGCTACACCTTC. Protein product: CASSPTGHGYTF.

This chain connects TRBV19 to TRBJ2-7, with 9 bases matching TRBD2. CDR3 length: 15 residues. The V gene end was trimmed by 3 bases and the J gene end by 4 bases; junction bases not matched to a gene: 7. Germline CDR1 and CDR2: LNHDA and SQIVND (reference sequence). CDR3 nucleotides: TGTGCCAGTAGTATGCTCGGAGCGGGGGGTTACGAGCAGTACTTC. Its protein product is CASSMLGAGGYEQYF.

Notes on this clone: The same CDR3 arises from other DNA sequences in this sample as well. The chain recombines TRBV12-3 or TRBV12-4 with TRBJ1-1; 7 nucleotides align to TRBD1. V trimming: 6 bases; J trimming: 0 bases; junction bases outside the gene matches: 1. The CDR3 length is 13 residues. The CDR3, as DNA: TGTGCCAGCAGCGACAGGGTGAACACTGAAGCTTTCTTT. Protein product: CASSDRVNTEAFF.

The V and J genes are TRBV4-1 and TRBJ2-3, with a weak D call TRBD2 (7 bases). Per the germline V gene, CDR1 is MGHRA and CDR2 is YSYEKL. CDR3 length: 16 residues. Trimming pared 0 bases from V and 2 bases from J, leaving 12 bases between. The CDR3 loop reads CASSQEAAGATDTQYF. CDR3 DNA: TGCGCCAGCAGCCAAGAAGCGGCGGGGGCCACAGATACGCAGTATTTT.

The chain joins TRBV10-2 to TRBJ2-1, with TRBD2 matching 7 bases. Germline CDR1 reads WSHSY; CDR2 reads SAAADI. With V trimmed by 4 bases and J by 5 bases, 11 bases remained unmatched. This CDR3 contains 16 residues. The CDR3 loop reads CASSVGLRALNNEQFF. The CDR3 nucleotides are TGCGCCAGCAGTGTGGGACTAAGAGCCCTAAACAATGAGCAGTTCTTC.

This rearrangement joins TRBV10-3 to TRBJ2-7; 10 positions match TRBD2. V shed 3 bases and J 8 bases; nucleotides not matched to a gene: 10. CDR1 and CDR2 from the germline V gene are ENHRY and SYGVKD. This CDR3 comprises 15 residues. Written as DNA, the CDR3 is TGTGCCATCAGTGATAAAGGGACTAGCGCGTACAAGCAGTACTTC. It specifies CAISDKGTSAYKQYF.

This chain uses TRBV7-2 with TRBJ2-3; no clear D. Trimming cost V 4 bases and J 8 bases, with 10 bases left between them. Germline V CDR1 and CDR2: SGHTA, FQGNSA. The CDR3 is made up of 12 amino acids. The DNA for the CDR3 is TGTGCCAGCAGCTCCCAGCGAGGTACGCAGTATTTT. Protein sequence: CASSSQRGTQYF.

This chain joins TRBV28 and TRBJ2-1; D is possibly TRBD1 (5 bases). The CDR3 loop spans 12 amino acids. CDR1 MDHEN and CDR2 SYDVKM come from the germline V gene. V was trimmed by 4 bases and J by 6 bases, leaving 7 bases between them. The CDR3 spells CASSSGRNEQFF. The CDR3 nucleotides are TGTGCCAGCAGTTCAGGGCGCAATGAGCAGTTCTTC.

This chain links TRBV28 with TRBJ2-6; D not certain. The germline gives CDR1 MDHEN, CDR2 SYDVKM. V lost 8 bases, J lost 6 bases, and 8 bases lay in between. The CDR3 consists of 12 residues. The chain's CDR3 is CASHQVANVLTF. The CDR3 DNA reads TGTGCCAGCCATCAGGTGGCCAACGTCCTGACTTTC.

This chain joins TRBV11-2 and TRBJ2-7; maybe TRBD1 (5 bases). V lost 5 bases and J 3 bases, leaving 11 bases between the germline ends. The CDR3 spans 13 residues. Germline CDR1 SGHAT, CDR2 FQNNGV. The CDR3 reads CASSEWGDYEQYF. CDR3 in DNA: TGTGCCAGCAGCGAGTGGGGCGACTACGAGCAGTACTTC.

This sequence joins TRBV5-1 and TRBJ1-4, with TRBD1 identical over 7 bases. The CDR3 runs to 16 residues. Germline loops: CDR1 SGHRS, CDR2 YFSETQ. V was clipped by 4 bases and J by 7 bases; unmatched bases: 13. The CDR3 region has the DNA TGCGCCAGCAGCCCTGGGGGCAGGGGGGTCGGTGAAAAACTGTTTTTT. It encodes CASSPGGRGVGEKLFF. The variable domain in full, completed from reference TRBV5-1 and TRBJ1-4, reads KAGVTQTPRYLIKTRGQQVTLSCSPISGHRSVSWYQQTPGQGLQFLFEYFSETQRNKGNFPGRFSGRQFSNSRSEMNVSTLELGDSALYLCASSPGGRGVGEKLFFGSGTQLSVL.

The chain recombines TRBV11-2 with TRBJ1-1, with 7 bases fitting TRBD1. This CDR3 comprises 15 residues. V gave up 2 bases and J gave up 5 bases; unmatched junction bases: 8. The germline CDR1 and CDR2 sequences are SGHAT and FQNNGV. Here the CDR3 DNA reads TGTGCCAGCAGCTTAAGGCAGGGGGTAAGGACTGAAGCTTTCTTT. Translating gives CASSLRQGVRTEAFF.

This chain connects TRBV7-2 to TRBJ1-5, with unresolved D. Trimming left V 2 bases short and J 0 bases short, with 8 bases between. The germline CDR1 and CDR2 sequences are SGHTA and FQGNSA. There are 15 residues in the CDR3. CDR3 loop: CASSLMQDSNQPQHF. Here the CDR3 DNA reads TGTGCCAGCAGCTTAATGCAGGATAGCAATCAGCCCCAGCATTTT.

This rearrangement joins TRBV9 to TRBJ2-5; 7 bases are shared with TRBD2. This CDR3 has 17 amino acids. Germline CDR1 SGDLS, CDR2 YYNGEE. V trimming: 4 bases; J trimming: 5 bases; junction bases outside the gene matches: 17. The CDR3 coding sequence is TGTGCCAGCAGCCCCTCCCGGGGGATGGGGGGGGTCGAGACCCAGTACTTC. The encoded protein is CASSPSRGMGGVETQYF.

V gene TRBV29-1 combines with J gene TRBJ1-5; D not certain. Germline CDR1 is SQVTM and CDR2 is ANQGSEA. CDR3 length: 13 amino acids. Trimming pared 4 bases from V and 5 bases from J, leaving 12 bases between. This chain's CDR3 is CSVGEGPHQPQHF. For the CDR3, the DNA is TGCAGCGTTGGAGAGGGCCCCCATCAGCCCCAGCATTTT.

In DNA form, the CDR3 reads TGTGCCAGCAGCCAAGCCTTTCCTACAGGTACCTATGGCTACACCTTC. The encoded protein is CASSQAFPTGTYGYTF. The chain joins TRBV4-2 to TRBJ1-2; tentatively, D is TRBD1 (5 bases). Germline CDR1 and CDR2: LGHNA and YNFKEQ. This CDR3 has 16 amino acids. The V end was cut by 1 base, the J end by 4 bases, with 16 bases between.

The genes are TRBV27 and TRBJ2-1; 10 bases line up with TRBD2. Germline assignment: CDR1 MNHEY and CDR2 SMNVEV (reference sequence). The CDR3 sequence is 16 residues long. V shed 6 bases and J 5 bases; nucleotides not matched to a gene: 10. CDR3 region: CASSPTRTSGNNEQFF. The CDR3 nucleotides read TGTGCCAGCAGCCCCACTCGGACTAGCGGTAACAATGAGCAGTTCTTC.

The rearrangement links TRBV7-8 to TRBJ2-7; 8 positions agree with TRBD2. The CDR3 covers 15 residues. V shed 1 base and J 2 bases; nucleotides not matched to a gene: 4. CDR1 is SGHVS, CDR2 FQNEAQ, per germline. The CDR3 coding sequence is TGTGCCAGCAGCTTAGAAGCGGGGGCAACCTACGAGCAGTACTTC. This encodes CASSLEAGATYEQYF.

The chain couples TRBV5-1 to TRBJ2-1, with D unclear. V lost 4 bases to trimming and J lost 5 bases, with 7 bases between them. In germline, CDR1 is SGHRS, CDR2 YFSETQ. The CDR3 runs 12 residues. The CDR3 sequence is CASSLLHNEQFF. The CDR3 DNA reads as TGCGCCAGCAGCCTCCTCCACAATGAGCAGTTCTTC.

The DNA of the CDR3 is TGCGCCAGCAGCTTGGAGGCGGGGCTAGCGGGGACCTACGAGCAGTACTTC. Its translation: CASSLEAGLAGTYEQYF. The chain combines TRBV5-1 with TRBJ2-7; 9 bases agree with TRBD2. The CDR3 has 17 residues. The trim removed 0 bases at V and 2 bases at J, leaving 9 bases unmatched. Germline CDR1 and CDR2: SGHRS and YFSETQ.